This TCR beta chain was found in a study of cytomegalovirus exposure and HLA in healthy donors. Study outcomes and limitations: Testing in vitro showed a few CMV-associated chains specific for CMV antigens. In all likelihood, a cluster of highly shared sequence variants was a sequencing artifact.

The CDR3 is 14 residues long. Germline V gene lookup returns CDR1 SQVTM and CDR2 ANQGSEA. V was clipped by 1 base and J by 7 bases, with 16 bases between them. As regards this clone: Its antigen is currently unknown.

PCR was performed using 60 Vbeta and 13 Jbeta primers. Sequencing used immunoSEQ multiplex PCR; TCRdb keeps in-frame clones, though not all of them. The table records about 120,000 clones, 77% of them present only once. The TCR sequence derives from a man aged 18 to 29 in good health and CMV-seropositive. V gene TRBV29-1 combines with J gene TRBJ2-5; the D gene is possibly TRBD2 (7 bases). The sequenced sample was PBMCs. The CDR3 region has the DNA TGCAGCGTTGAAGTAGGGCAAGGGGGGGGGACCCAGTACTTC. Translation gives CSVEVGQGGGTQYF.